In this sample, the clone carrying this TCR beta chain turned up many times. V lost 5 bases and J lost 3, with 17 bases in between. Per germline, CDR1 LNHDA and CDR2 SQIVND (reference sequence). The CDR3 spans 15 residues. Scientists amplified the TCR beta CDR3 regions from RNA transcripts. RT-PCR was first run with HTBI primers, then multiplex PCR in a second round. TCRdb reprocessed the multiplex PCR reads via MiXCR and lists one record per CDR3 protein. The sample lists 660,000 or so distinct CDR3 sequences, about 38% occurring once. This sample is drawn from a study of Graves' ophthalmopathy and Graves' hyperthyroidism.

This rearrangement joins TRBV19 to TRBJ2-7; possible D gene TRBD1, 7 bases. The sample consisted of peripheral blood. This TCR was recovered from an adult man with Graves' ophthalmopathy. The CDR3 DNA is TGTGCCAGTAGTCCTACCGGCAGGGGGGACTACGAGCAGTACTTC. It encodes CASSPTGRGDYEQYF.